These T cell receptor beta chains were read from a single sample in a study of circulating CD8 cells and anti-PD-1 response in melanoma. Each CDR3 protein is one row after TCRdb ran MiXCR on the reads. The sample has more than 950 distinct CDR3 sequences; 4.5% are singletons. The sample in question was CD8+ T cells from PBMCs, obtained at baseline or after one month of anti-PD-1 therapy (not recorded which). The receptors were gathered from a human donor with melanoma. Both conserved end residues are part of each CDR3. The D gene is left open where the match is weak. Clone size appears in some rows only: once, few, many, or a class for an expanded clone.

abundance: large
j_gene: TRBJ2-7
d_gene: -
v_gene: TRBV29-1
CDR3nt: TGCAGCGTTGAAATAGACTCCTACGAGCAGTACTTC
CDR3aa: CSVEIDSYEQYF

abundance: large
j_gene: TRBJ2-3
d_gene: -
v_gene: TRBV27
CDR3nt: TGTGCCAGCACTGGTAGTTGGGCAGATACGCAGTATTTT
CDR3aa: CASTGSWADTQYF

abundance: few
j_gene: TRBJ1-2
d_gene: TRBD1
v_gene: TRBV28
CDR3nt: TGTGCCAGCAGTTCCTTGGGACAGGGCTATGGCTACACCTTC
CDR3aa: CASSSLGQGYGYTF

abundance: -
j_gene: TRBJ2-3
d_gene: -
v_gene: TRBV28
CDR3nt: TGTGCCAGCAGGGTCACAGATACGCAGTATTTT
CDR3aa: CASRVTDTQYF

abundance: large
j_gene: TRBJ2-2
d_gene: -
v_gene: TRBV27
CDR3nt: TGTGCCAGCAGTTGGGACACCGGGGAGCTGTTTTTT
CDR3aa: CASSWDTGELFF

abundance: large
j_gene: TRBJ2-2
d_gene: -
v_gene: TRBV4-1
CDR3nt: TGCGCCAGCAGCCATCGGCGGGAGAACACCGGGGAGCTGTTTTTT
CDR3aa: CASSHRRENTGELFF

abundance: -
j_gene: TRBJ2-7
d_gene: -
v_gene: TRBV28
CDR3nt: TGTGCCAGCAGCCCCCGGGAGGGGGCGAAGTCCTACGAGCAGTACTTC
CDR3aa: CASSPREGAKSYEQYF

abundance: -
j_gene: TRBJ2-6
d_gene: -
v_gene: TRBV6-4
CDR3nt: TGTGCCAGCAGTGACTCGGCTGGGGCCAACGTCCTGACTTTC
CDR3aa: CASSDSAGANVLTF

abundance: medium-sized
j_gene: TRBJ2-7
d_gene: -
v_gene: TRBV7-2
CDR3nt: TGTGCCAGCAGCCTTTTCCCACAGGGAAAGTTCCACGAGCAGTACTTC
CDR3aa: CASSLFPQGKFHEQYF

abundance: large
j_gene: TRBJ2-4
d_gene: -
v_gene: TRBV7-2
CDR3nt: TGTGCCAGCAGCTTCGGTGCCATTCAGTACTTC
CDR3aa: CASSFGAIQYF

abundance: large
j_gene: TRBJ1-2
d_gene: -
v_gene: TRBV29-1
CDR3nt: TGCAGCGTTGAAGTTGGGGGGCCAGATGGCTACACCTTC
CDR3aa: CSVEVGGPDGYTF